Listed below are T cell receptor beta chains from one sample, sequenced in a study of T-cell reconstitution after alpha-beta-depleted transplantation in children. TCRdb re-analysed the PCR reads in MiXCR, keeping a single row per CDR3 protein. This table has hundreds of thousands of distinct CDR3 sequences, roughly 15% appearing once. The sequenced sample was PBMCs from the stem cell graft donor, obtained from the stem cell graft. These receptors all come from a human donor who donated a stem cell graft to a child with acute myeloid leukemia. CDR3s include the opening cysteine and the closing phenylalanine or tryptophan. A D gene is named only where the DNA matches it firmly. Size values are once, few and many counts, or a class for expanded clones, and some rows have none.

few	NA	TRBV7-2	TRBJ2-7	TGTGCCAGCAGCTTAGCGATGGATTACGAGCAGTACTTC	CASSLAMDYEQYF
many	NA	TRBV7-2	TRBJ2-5	TGTGCCAGCAGCTTGAAGAGCTTCAGGACCCAGTACTTC	CASSLKSFRTQYF
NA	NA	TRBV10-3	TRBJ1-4	TGTGCCATCAGAGACAGTCTCAGAAATGAAAAACTGTTTTTT	CAIRDSLRNEKLFF
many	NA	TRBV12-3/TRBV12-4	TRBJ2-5	TGTGCCAGCAGTTTTTACAGGCGAGAGACCCAGTACTTC	CASSFYRRETQYF
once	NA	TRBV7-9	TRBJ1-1	TGTGCCAGCAGCCCTGAGGGCAGTGAAGCTTTCTTT	CASSPEGSEAFF
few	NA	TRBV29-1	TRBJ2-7	TGCAGCGTTGGGAACAGGGTCTACGAGCAGTACTTC	CSVGNRVYEQYF
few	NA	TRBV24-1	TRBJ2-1	TGTGCCACCAGTGATACGGGACTGTCAAGCTCCTACAATGAGCAGTTCTTC	CATSDTGLSSSYNEQFF
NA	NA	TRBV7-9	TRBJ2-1	TGTGCCAGCAGCTTAGGGGGACAACGCTTATACAATGAGCAGTTCTTC	CASSLGGQRLYNEQFF
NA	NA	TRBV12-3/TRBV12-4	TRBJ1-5	TGTGCCAGCAGTTCAGGGATGGGGCAGCCCCAGCATTTT	CASSSGMGQPQHF
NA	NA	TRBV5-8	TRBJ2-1	TGTGCCAGCAGCCCTACGCGGCCCACATCCTACAATGAGCAGTTCTTC	CASSPTRPTSYNEQFF
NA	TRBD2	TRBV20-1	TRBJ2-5	TGCAGTGCAACCCTAGCGGGGGGGAAAGAGACCCAGTACTTC	CSATLAGGKETQYF
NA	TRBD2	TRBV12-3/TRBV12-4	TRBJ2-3	TGTGCCAGCAGTTTAGCGTTAGCGGGGGGGCCCACAGATACGCAGTATTTT	CASSLALAGGPTDTQYF
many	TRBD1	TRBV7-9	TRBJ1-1	TGTGCCAGCAGCCCGATCGGGACAGGAAACACTGAAGCTTTCTTT	CASSPIGTGNTEAFF
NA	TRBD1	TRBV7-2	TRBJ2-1	TGTGCCAGCAGCTCCCCGGGACAGGGAGGCAATAAGCAGTTCTTC	CASSSPGQGGNKQFF
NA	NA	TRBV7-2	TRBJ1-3	TGTGCCAGCAGCCCGACCCCCCTCTCTGGAAACACCATATATTTT	CASSPTPLSGNTIYF
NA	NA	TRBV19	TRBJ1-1	TGTGCCGCCCAGGGTCGAGGCACTGAAGCTTTCTTT	CAAQGRGTEAFF
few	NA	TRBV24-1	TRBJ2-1	TGTGCCACCAGTGATTTAGTGGTGGGTGAGCAGTTCTTC	CATSDLVVGEQFF
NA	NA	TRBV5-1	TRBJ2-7	TGCGCCAGCAGCTTCCGGGCAGGGTACGAGCAGTACTTC	CASSFRAGYEQYF
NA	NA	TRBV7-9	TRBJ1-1	TGTGCCAGCAGCCCCCGGGGAGGGGAGAACACTGAAGCTTTCTTT	CASSPRGGENTEAFF
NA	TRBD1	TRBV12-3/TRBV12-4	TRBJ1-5	TGTGCCAGCACCCCGGGACAGGGTGATCAGCCCCAGCATTTT	CASTPGQGDQPQHF
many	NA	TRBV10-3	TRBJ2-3	TGTGCCATCAGTGAGTCCGACAGAACAGATACGCAGTATTTT	CAISESDRTDTQYF
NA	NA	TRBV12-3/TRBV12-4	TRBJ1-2	TGTGCCAGCAGTTCTTTCGGGCAGGGAAACGGCTACACCTTC	CASSSFGQGNGYTF
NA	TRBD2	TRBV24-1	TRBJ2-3	TGTGCCACCAGTGATTTGGGACTAGGTACAGATAGGCAGTATTTT	CATSDLGLGTDRQYF
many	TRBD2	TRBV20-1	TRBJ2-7	TGCAGTGCTCCTGGGACTAGCGGTTTATACTACGAGCAGTACTTC	CSAPGTSGLYYEQYF
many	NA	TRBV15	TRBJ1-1	TGTGCCACCAGCAGGGGAGGGACTGAAGCTTTCTTT	CATSRGGTEAFF
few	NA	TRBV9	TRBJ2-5	TGTGCCAGCAGTCAAATACAGGGTACTAAGGAGACCCAGTACTTC	CASSQIQGTKETQYF
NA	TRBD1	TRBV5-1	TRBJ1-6	TGCGCCAGCAGCTTGGGACAGGGAGAATCGCCCCTCCACTTT	CASSLGQGESPLHF
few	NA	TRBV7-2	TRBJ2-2	TGTGCCAGCAGCTTAGTTCCTAGTAACGCCGGGGAGCTGTTTTTT	CASSLVPSNAGELFF
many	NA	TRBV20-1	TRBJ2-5	TGCAGTGCTCAACATCAAGAGACCCAGTACTTC	CSAQHQETQYF
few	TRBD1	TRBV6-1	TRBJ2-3	TGTGCCAGCAGTGATGGACAGGGGGGGGATGTAGATACGCAGTATTTT	CASSDGQGGDVDTQYF
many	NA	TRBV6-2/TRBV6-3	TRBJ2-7	TGTGCCAGCAGTCTCAGGACAGACTACGAGCAGTACTTC	CASSLRTDYEQYF
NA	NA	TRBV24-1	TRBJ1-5	TGTGCCACCGGTGATCAAAGGGATCAGCCCCAGCATTTT	CATGDQRDQPQHF
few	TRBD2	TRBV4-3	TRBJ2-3	TGCGCCAGCAGCCAAGATGGGGGGGACCGAGATACGCAGTATTTT	CASSQDGGDRDTQYF
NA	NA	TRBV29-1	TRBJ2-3	TGCAGCGTTGAGGCATTAACAATCCCAGATACGCAGTATTTT	CSVEALTIPDTQYF
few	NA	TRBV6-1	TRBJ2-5	TGTGCCAGCAGTGAAGCTCGGACTATTAACCAAGAGACCCAGTACTTC	CASSEARTINQETQYF
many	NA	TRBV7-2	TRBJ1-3	TGTGCCAGCAGCTTAGTCAGAGCTGGAAACACCATATATTTT	CASSLVRAGNTIYF
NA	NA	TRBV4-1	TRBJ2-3	TGCGCCAGCAGCCAAGATGGGGGACTCACAGATACGCAGTATTTT	CASSQDGGLTDTQYF
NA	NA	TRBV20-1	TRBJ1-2	TGCAGTGCTAGTCGAGGGCTCCCAGAGGGGGGCTACACCTTC	CSASRGLPEGGYTF
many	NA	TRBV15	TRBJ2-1	TGTGCCACCAGCATCTCCGGGGCCTACAATGAGCAGTTCTTC	CATSISGAYNEQFF
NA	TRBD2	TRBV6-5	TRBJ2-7	TGTGCCAGCAGTTCCTTTGGCGGGGGCTACGAGCAGTACTTC	CASSSFGGGYEQYF
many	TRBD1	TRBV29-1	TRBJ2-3	TGCAGCGTGAGACGAACAGGGGGCTTGGGGGATACGCAGTATTTT	CSVRRTGGLGDTQYF
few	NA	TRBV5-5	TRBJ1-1	TGTGCCAGCAGCGTGGACAGATTGAACACTGAAGCTTTCTTT	CASSVDRLNTEAFF
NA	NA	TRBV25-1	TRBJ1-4	TGTGCCAGCAGTGAAACCGGGATTATTGCAACTAATGAAAAACTGTTTTTT	CASSETGIIATNEKLFF
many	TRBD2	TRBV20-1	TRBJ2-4	TGCAGTGCTAGAGATGGGGAACCTAGCGGTAGAGACATTCAGTACTTC	CSARDGEPSGRDIQYF
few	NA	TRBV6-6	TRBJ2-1	TGTGCCAGCAGCCGAACCAGCGATGAGCAGTTCTTC	CASSRTSDEQFF
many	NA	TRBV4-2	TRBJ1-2	TGTGCCAGCAGCCAAGCACAGGCCTATGGCTACACCTTC	CASSQAQAYGYTF
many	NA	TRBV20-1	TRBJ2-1	TGCAGTGCTAGAGCCCAAGGTATAATTTACAATGAGCAGTTCTTC	CSARAQGIIYNEQFF
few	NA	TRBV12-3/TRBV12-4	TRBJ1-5	TGTGCCAGCAGTTTAAGGCTCGGAGGCAATCAGCCCCAGCATTTT	CASSLRLGGNQPQHF
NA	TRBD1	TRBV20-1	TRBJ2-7	TGCTGTGTTAGTCTCCACTTTCGACAGGGGGCTTTAGACGAGCAGTACTTC	CCVSLHFRQGALDEQYF
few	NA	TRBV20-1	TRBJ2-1	TGCAGCCTTGGGGAGGCGGCGGGTGAGCAGTTCTTC	CSLGEAAGEQFF
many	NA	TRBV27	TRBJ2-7	TGTGCCAGCAGCACCAGGGGCCTGGCCGGCGAGCAGTACTTC	CASSTRGLAGEQYF
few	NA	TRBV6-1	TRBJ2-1	TGTGCCAGCAGTGGGGGGGGACAGTACAATGAGCAGTTCTTC	CASSGGGQYNEQFF
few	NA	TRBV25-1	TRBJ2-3	TGTGCCACCTCCAGGACCGTCACAGATACGCAGTATTTT	CATSRTVTDTQYF
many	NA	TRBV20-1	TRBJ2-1	TGCAGTGCTATTGCTAACTACAATGAGCAGTTCTTC	CSAIANYNEQFF
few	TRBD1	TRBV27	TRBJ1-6	TGTGCCACCCGGAGACAGGGGCTACATTCACCCCTCCACTTT	CATRRQGLHSPLHF
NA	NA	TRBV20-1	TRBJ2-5	TGCAGTGCTAGTTCGGGGGAGACTCAAGAGACCCAGTACTTC	CSASSGETQETQYF
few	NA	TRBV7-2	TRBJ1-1	TGTGCCAGCAGCTTCCACAGGGATTCGAACACTGAAGCTTTCTTT	CASSFHRDSNTEAFF
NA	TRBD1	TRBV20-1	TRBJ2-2	TGCAGTGCCCCAGGACAGGGCCGGACCGGGGAGCTGTTTTTT	CSAPGQGRTGELFF
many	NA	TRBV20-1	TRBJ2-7	TGCAGTGCACCCGGCGACAGGACATCCTACGAGCAGTACTTC	CSAPGDRTSYEQYF